This record looks at one T cell receptor (beta chain) sequence and its context. Its target is not known. Germline V lookup: CDR1 SGHRS, CDR2 YFSETQ. The CDR3 length is 13 residues. V was trimmed by 7 bases and J by 2 bases, leaving 12 bases between them. This specimen comes from a study of T-cell memory formation after mild COVID-19. Study-level information: The two donors had largely donor-specific TCR clusters. Study-wide results and caveats: Among clones contracting day 15 to 85, CD4/CD8 was balanced, whereas later expanders leaned CD4+. The CD4+ clones that contracted clustered mainly within CM and EM, and the CD8+ clones concentrated in EMRA.

Barcoded TCR alpha and TCR beta cDNA libraries with UMIs came from 5'RACE using constant-segment primers. From the 5' RACE reads, TCRdb called clonotypes with MiXCR, one entry per CDR3 protein. The data hold under 400,000 distinct CDR3 sequences, with 20% to 25% observed a single time. Sequencing was done on a sample of PBMCs or a T cell subset sorted from them (not recorded which). The chain recombines TRBV5-1 with TRBJ2-5, with D perhaps matching TRBD1 (6 bases). The sequence came from an adult woman who had mild COVID-19 (a few samples of this study predate the infection). Cell type and time point are not known. CDR3 protein: CASRSQGQETQYF. In DNA, the CDR3 is TGCGCCAGCCGAAGCCAGGGGCAAGAGACCCAGTACTTC.